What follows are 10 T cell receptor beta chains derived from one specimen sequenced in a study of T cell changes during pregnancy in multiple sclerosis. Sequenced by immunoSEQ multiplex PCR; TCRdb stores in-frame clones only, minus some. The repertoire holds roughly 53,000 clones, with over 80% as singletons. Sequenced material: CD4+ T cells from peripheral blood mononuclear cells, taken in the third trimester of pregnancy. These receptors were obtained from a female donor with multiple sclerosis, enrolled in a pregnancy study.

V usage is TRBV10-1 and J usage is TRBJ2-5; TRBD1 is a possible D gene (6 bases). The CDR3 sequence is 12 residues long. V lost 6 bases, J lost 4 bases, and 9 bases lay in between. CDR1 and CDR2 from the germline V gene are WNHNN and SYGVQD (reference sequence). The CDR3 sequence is CASRGQRETQYF. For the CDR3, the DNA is TGCGCCAGCAGAGGACAGAGAGAGACCCAGTACTTC.

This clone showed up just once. CDR3 nucleotide sequence: TGTGCCAGCAGTCCCCTAGCGGGAACTGTCAATGAGCAGTTCTTC. Protein product: CASSPLAGTVNEQFF. The chain recombines TRBV6-5 with TRBJ2-1, with TRBD2 matching over 9 bases. Germline lookup yields CDR1 MNHEY and CDR2 SVGAGI. V trimming: 5 bases; J trimming: 6 bases; junction bases outside the gene matches: 8. The CDR3 has 15 amino acids.

Written as DNA, the CDR3 is TGTGCCAGCTCACAGAGACAGGGAGTGGAGCAGTACTTC. Translation gives CASSQRQGVEQYF. V is TRBV2 and J is TRBJ2-7; the match to TRBD1 covers 7 bases. Trimming took 8 bases from V and 7 from J; bases not matched to a gene: 11. The CDR3 loop spans 13 amino acids. Per the germline V gene, CDR1 is SNHLY and CDR2 is FYNNEI.

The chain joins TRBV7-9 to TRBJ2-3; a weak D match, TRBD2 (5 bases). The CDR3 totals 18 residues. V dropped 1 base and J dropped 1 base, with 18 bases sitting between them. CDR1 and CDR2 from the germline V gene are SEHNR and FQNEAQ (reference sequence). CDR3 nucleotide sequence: TGTGCCAGCAGCTTAGGCTTCAGTCGGCTGAGGGGCACAGATACGCAGTATTTT. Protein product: CASSLGFSRLRGTDTQYF.

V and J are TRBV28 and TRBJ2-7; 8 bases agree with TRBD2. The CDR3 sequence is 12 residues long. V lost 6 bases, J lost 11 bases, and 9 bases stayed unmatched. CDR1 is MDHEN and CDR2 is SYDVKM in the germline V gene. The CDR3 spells CASRSGGTSKYF. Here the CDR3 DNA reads TGTGCCAGCAGATCGGGGGGGACCTCTAAGTACTTC. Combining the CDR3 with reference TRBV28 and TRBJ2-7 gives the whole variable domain DVKVTQSSRYLVKRTGEKVFLECVQDMDHENMFWYRQDPGLGLRLIYFSYDVKMKEKGDIPEGYSVSREKKERFSLILESASTNQTSMYLCASRSGGTSKYFGPGTRLTVT.

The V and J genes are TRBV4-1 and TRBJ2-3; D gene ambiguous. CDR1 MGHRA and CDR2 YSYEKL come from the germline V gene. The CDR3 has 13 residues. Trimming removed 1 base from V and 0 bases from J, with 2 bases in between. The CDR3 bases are TGCGCCAGCAGCCAAGCTAGCACAGATACGCAGTATTTT. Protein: CASSQASTDTQYF.

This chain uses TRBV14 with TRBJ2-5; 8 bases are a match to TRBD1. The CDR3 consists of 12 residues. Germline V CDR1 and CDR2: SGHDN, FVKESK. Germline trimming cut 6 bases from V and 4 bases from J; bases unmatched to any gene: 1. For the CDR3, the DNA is TGTGCCAGCAGTGACAGGGGAGAGACCCAGTACTTC. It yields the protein CASSDRGETQYF.

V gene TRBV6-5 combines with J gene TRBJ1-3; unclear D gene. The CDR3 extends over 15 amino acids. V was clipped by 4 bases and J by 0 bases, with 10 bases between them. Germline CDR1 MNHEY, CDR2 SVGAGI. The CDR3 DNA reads TGTGCCAGCAGTTTTAGACTGAGCTCTGGAAACACCATATATTTT. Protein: CASSFRLSSGNTIYF.

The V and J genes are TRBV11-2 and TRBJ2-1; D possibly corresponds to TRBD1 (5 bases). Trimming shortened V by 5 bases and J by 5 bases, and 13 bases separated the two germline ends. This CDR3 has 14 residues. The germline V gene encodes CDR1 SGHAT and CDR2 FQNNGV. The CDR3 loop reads CASSLGLGNNEQFF. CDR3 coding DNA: TGTGCCAGCAGCCTGGGGCTGGGAAACAATGAGCAGTTCTTC.

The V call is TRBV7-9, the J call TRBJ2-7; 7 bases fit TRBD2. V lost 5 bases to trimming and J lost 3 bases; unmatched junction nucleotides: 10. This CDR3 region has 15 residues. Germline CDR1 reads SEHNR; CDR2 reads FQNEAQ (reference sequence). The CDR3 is CASSLDAGVGYEQYF. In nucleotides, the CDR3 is TGTGCCAGCAGCCTAGATGCGGGAGTGGGCTACGAGCAGTACTTC.